This T cell receptor (beta chain) was identified during a study of early T cells in non-severe SARS-CoV-2 infection. Across the whole study: Investigators sequenced bulk RNA drawn from unsorted whole blood, and chains remained unpaired. Study findings and constraints: The VDJdb matching leaned toward anti-spike CD8 responses and overlooked private and CD4 specificities.

Germline V gene sequence: CDR1 SGHVS, CDR2 FQNEAQ. Deletions cut 3 bases from V and 2 bases from J, with 14 bases between. This CDR3 has 15 residues. This clonotype was seen ten or more times. Its target is unknown. Individual cDNA molecules received unique molecular identifiers during library preparation. TCRdb independently ran MiXCR on the 5' RACE reads; one entry per CDR3 protein. The data hold about 58,000 distinct CDR3 sequences, with roughly 8.4% observed a single time. The gene calls are TRBV7-8 and TRBJ2-7; D tentatively reads TRBD1 or TRBD2 (5 bases each). This clonotype was sampled from an adult who was a healthcare worker with PCR-confirmed SARS-CoV-2 infection or an uninfected control (not recorded which). The sequenced sample consisted of whole blood. CDR3 residues: CASSFGADTAYEQYF. For the CDR3, the DNA is TGTGCCAGCAGCTTCGGGGCGGATACTGCCTACGAGCAGTACTTC.